The 3 T cell receptor beta chains below were found in one sample sequenced in a study of Ad26.COV2.S vaccination and SARS-CoV-2 variants. Regarding treatment: about 20 received Ad26.COV2.S at low or high dose, single or two shots; roughly five received placebo; per-sample allocation not given. Collection of samples fell on day 63 after the first vaccine or placebo injection. Clones were sequenced by immunoSEQ multiplex PCR, and TCRdb holds only the in-frame ones, with some missing. The sample consists of about 350,000 clones, approximately 90% of them appearing once. The starting material was peripheral blood, obtained in a trial of Ad26.COV2.S vaccine versus placebo. The receptors shown here come from a person between 18 and 59 years old who received the Ad26.COV2.S COVID-19 vaccine or a placebo.

This chain links TRBV28 with TRBJ2-7; a weak D match, TRBD1 (6 bases). The germline gives CDR1 MDHEN, CDR2 SYDVKM. The length of the CDR3 is 14 residues. Trimming took 6 bases from V and 2 from J, leaving 14 bases between them. The CDR3, as DNA: TGTGCCAGCAGCCCCCCCGACAGGACCTACGAGCAGTACTTC. It codes for CASSPPDRTYEQYF. The entire variable domain, with the rest obtained from reference TRBV28 and TRBJ2-7, is as follows: DVKVTQSSRYLVKRTGEKVFLECVQDMDHENMFWYRQDPGLGLRLIYFSYDVKMKEKGDIPEGYSVSREKKERFSLILESASTNQTSMYLCASSPPDRTYEQYFGPGTRLTVT.

This clone was recorded once. The rearrangement links TRBV7-9 to TRBJ2-5, with TRBD2 as a possible D gene (7 bases). Germline loops: CDR1 SEHNR, CDR2 FQNEAQ (reference sequence). Deletions cut 2 bases from V and 4 bases from J, with 17 bases between. This CDR3 is 16 amino acids long. The CDR3 coding sequence is TGTGCCAGCAGCTTACCGGGGCGGGGGCCTGGAGAGACCCAGTACTTC. Translation: CASSLPGRGPGETQYF.

V and J are TRBV6-6 and TRBJ1-2; D is uncertain. The V end lost 0 bases, the J end lost 0 bases, and 11 bases lay between the germline ends. CDR3 size: 16 residues. CDR1 is MNHNY and CDR2 is SVGAGI in the germline V gene (reference sequence). The CDR3, as DNA: TGTGCCAGCAGTTACTCGGCGCAGAGAGCTAACTATGGCTACACCTTC. Protein product: CASSYSAQRANYGYTF.